This T cell receptor beta chain came from a study of control samples from healthy donors and cancer patients. Clones were sequenced by immunoSEQ multiplex PCR, and TCRdb holds only the in-frame ones, with some missing. The table includes 150,000 to 200,000 clones, 90% to 95% detected once. V was clipped by 5 bases and J by 9 bases; unmatched bases: 8. This CDR3 has 13 amino acids. Germline values: CDR1 SGHRS, CDR2 YFSETQ. The sequenced sample consisted of blood. The receptor was isolated from a man between 25 and 39 years old in good health. The chain couples TRBV5-1 to TRBJ1-5; 7 bases match TRBD1. This CDR3 is CASSFDREVPQHF. CDR3 DNA sequence: TGCGCCAGCAGTTTTGACAGGGAGGTGCCCCAGCATTTT.